This TCR beta chain came from a study of CD8 T cells in Susac syndrome. Study-level results: The CD4+ T cell repertoires that were profiled in Susac syndrome showed no clonal expansion.

It was negative isolation that provided the CD8+ and CD4+ T cells, whereas TEMRA cells were enriched by FACS. Reverse transcription of about 0.45 to 1 ug RNA was performed with random hexamers. TCRdb called the immunoSEQ multiplex PCR reads again in MiXCR, with one record for every CDR3 protein. The sample lists 80,000 or so distinct CDR3 sequences; more than 85% were seen once. Trimming removed 4 bases at V and 8 bases at J, with 20 bases between. The CDR3 runs 15 residues. Germline lookup yields CDR1 SGHVS and CDR2 FNYEAQ. Points on this clonotype: Its antigen is not identified.

The J gene is TRBJ1-2, the V gene TRBV7-6; D gene uncertain. Specimen: CD4+ T cells from PBMCs. This sequence originates from a human donor with Susac syndrome. CDR3 protein: CASSSNPGPLKGYTF. Written as DNA, the CDR3 is TGTGCCAGCAGCTCGAATCCGGGCCCCTTAAAAGGCTACACCTTC.